The 30 T cell receptor beta chains listed next were all sequenced from one sample in a study of graft-versus-host responses after intestinal transplantation (dated by TCRdb to the early 2020s). This specimen's time point label, per the study, means: cells obtained before transplantation from donor or recipient. For these TCRs, the target antigens are not known. Receptors were amplified or captured by the immunoSEQ multiplex PCR assay. The table comes from immuneACCESS by way of TCRdb, which keeps in-frame sequences with V and J called. Part of the clones is missing from these tables; in studies checked, under half for an unresolved V gene and the rest for unknown reasons. The sample records over 45,000 clones, more than 80% of which are singletons. The ten largest clones add up to 0.62% of the sample. The sample in question was unstimulated CD4+ T cells sorted from spleen or lymph node cells, obtained before transplant. These receptor sequences come from a human donor who was the organ donor for an intestinal transplant.

The chain is built from TRBV10-3 and TRBJ2-3; 7 bases agree with TRBD2. Looked up from germline, CDR1 is ENHRY and CDR2 is SYGVKD. This CDR3 spans 15 amino acids. V dropped 6 bases and J dropped 0; count of bases not matched to a gene: 6. The CDR3 reads CAIRTAGTSTDTQYF. Written as DNA, the CDR3 is TGTGCCATCAGAACAGCGGGAACTAGCACAGATACGCAGTATTTT.

The chain uses TRBV15 and TRBJ1-5, with D possibly TRBD1 on 5 matching bases. The V and J ends lost 3 bases and 0 bases respectively, with 15 bases between them. Per the germline V gene, CDR1 is LNHNV and CDR2 is YYDKDF (reference sequence). The CDR3 contains 17 residues. CDR3 nucleotide sequence: TGTGCCACCAGCAGGGGGGGGGTTCGATTTAGCAATCAGCCCCAGCATTTT. This encodes CATSRGGVRFSNQPQHF.

About this clone itself: Mismatch with germline at one junction end may stem from a read error. CDR3 sequence reads: CASSPTPGQGEETQYF. CDR3 bases: TGTGCTAGCAGCCCCACTCCGGGACAGGGGGAAGAGACCCAGTACTTC. The chain employs TRBV7-7 and TRBJ2-5; 11 bases are shared with TRBD1. Germline CDR1 and CDR2: SSHAT and FNYEAQ (reference sequence). The CDR3 is made up of 16 amino acids.

This chain joins TRBV7-2 and TRBJ1-1; weak D call: TRBD1 (5 bases). The CDR3 totals 14 residues. Looked up from germline, CDR1 is SGHTA and CDR2 is FQGNSA. V gave up 5 bases and J gave up 0 bases, with 10 bases separating them. The CDR3 region has the DNA TGTGCCAGCAGCCCAGGGATCATGAACACTGAAGCTTTCTTT. Its protein is CASSPGIMNTEAFF.

The chain employs TRBV7-9 and TRBJ2-7; 8 bases match TRBD2. After removal of 5 bases from V and 5 bases from J, the junction contained 20 bases not matched to a gene. The germline V gene encodes CDR1 SEHNR and CDR2 FQNEAQ (reference sequence). The CDR3 totals 18 residues. The CDR3 DNA sequence: TGTGCCAGCAGCCCACTCCTAGGTGTGGCGGGAGGAGAGGACGAGCAGTACTTC. This encodes CASSPLLGVAGGEDEQYF.

This chain joins TRBV6-5 and TRBJ2-7; 7 bases fit TRBD2. Germline-derived CDR1 and CDR2 are MNHEY and SVGAGI. The CDR3 has 16 residues. The junction had 11 bases not matched to a gene; V was cut back by 0 bases and J by 6 bases. The chain's CDR3 is CASSYSGGGGLSEQYF. The CDR3 bases are TGTGCCAGCAGTTACTCAGGCGGGGGAGGGCTCTCCGAGCAGTACTTC.

The chain joins TRBV9 to TRBJ2-6, with D tentatively TRBD2 (5 bases). The ends were cut back, 8 bases at V and 0 bases at J, with 15 bases in the middle. Germline CDR1 SGDLS, CDR2 YYNGEE. The CDR3 is 16 amino acids. In DNA, the CDR3 is TGTGCCAGTGCGGCCCTAGGACTCTCTGGGGCCAACGTCCTGACTTTC. It encodes CASAALGLSGANVLTF. Using reference TRBV9 and TRBJ2-6 for the parts outside the CDR3, the full variable domain is DSGVTQTPKHLITATGQRVTLRCSPRSGDLSVYWYQQSLDQGLQFLIQYYNGEERAKGNILERFSAQQFPDLHSELNLSSLELGDSALYFCASAALGLSGANVLTFGAGSRLTVL.

The rearrangement joins TRBV15 to TRBJ1-5; no reliable D call. CDR3 length equals 13 residues. V lost 5 bases and J 4 bases, leaving 9 bases between the germline ends. Germline loops: CDR1 LNHNV, CDR2 YYDKDF (reference sequence). In nucleotides, the CDR3 is TGTGCCACCAGCCTCGGAGATAATCAGCCCCAGCATTTT. It codes for CATSLGDNQPQHF.

This rearrangement joins TRBV5-1 to TRBJ1-4; D unclear. The CDR3 consists of 14 residues. Germline V gene sequence: CDR1 SGHRS, CDR2 YFSETQ. Deletions cut 0 bases from V and 8 bases from J, with 11 bases between. Here the CDR3 DNA reads TGCGCCAGCAGCTTGGGGGAGTTGGGGGAAAAACTGTTTTTT. Its protein is CASSLGELGEKLFF.

The gene calls are TRBV7-3 and TRBJ2-3; TRBD2 matches 13 bases. In germline, CDR1 is SGHTA, CDR2 FQGTGA. This CDR3 spans 17 amino acids. J gave up 1 base and V 5 bases, and 6 bases lay outside the gene matches. The CDR3 coding sequence is TGTGCCAGCAGCCCGAGGACTAGCGGGGGACGCACAGATACGCAGTATTTT. This codes for CASSPRTSGGRTDTQYF.

This chain links TRBV6-1 with TRBJ2-7, with 8 bases identical to TRBD1. The germline V gene encodes CDR1 MNHNS and CDR2 SASEGT. Germline trimming cut 5 bases from V and 1 base from J; bases unmatched to any gene: 7. This CDR3 comprises 15 residues. CDR3 sequence reads: CASSLSGGWSYEQYF. Here the CDR3 DNA reads TGTGCCAGCAGTCTTTCAGGGGGCTGGTCCTACGAGCAGTACTTC.

CDR3 sequence reads: CASSLRTGELFF. The CDR3 coding sequence is TGTGCCAGCAGCTTGCGGACCGGGGAGCTGTTTTTT. This chain connects TRBV28 to TRBJ2-2; D gene ambiguous. The CDR3 has 12 residues. CDR1 is MDHEN, CDR2 SYDVKM, per germline. The V end lost 6 bases, the J end lost 5 bases, and 7 bases lay between the germline ends.

This chain links TRBV2 with TRBJ1-6; maybe TRBD1 (5 bases). Germline loops: CDR1 SNHLY, CDR2 FYNNEI. CDR3 length equals 17 residues. The V end lost 6 bases, the J end lost 4 bases, and 19 bases lay between the germline ends. The CDR3, as DNA: TGTGCCAGCAGCGAGGAGGGACGGAGTGATTATAATTCACCCCTCCACTTT. Protein: CASSEEGRSDYNSPLHF.

The sample holds one count of this clone. The chain links TRBV28 to TRBJ2-1, with TRBD2 matching 9 bases. The CDR3 has 15 residues. CDR1 is MDHEN and CDR2 is SYDVKM in the germline V gene. J was trimmed by 3 bases and V by 5 bases; bases with no gene match: 5. For the CDR3, the DNA is TGTGCCAGCAGTCTTCTAGCGGGGATCTACAATGAGCAGTTCTTC. It encodes CASSLLAGIYNEQFF.

About this clone itself: The sample contains more than one DNA sequence encoding this CDR3. V gene TRBV5-6 combines with J gene TRBJ1-1, with 7 bases matching TRBD1. V trimming: 4 bases; J trimming: 5 bases; junction bases outside the gene matches: 8. Germline V lookup: CDR1 SGHDT, CDR2 YYEEEE. The CDR3 runs 14 residues. Written as DNA, the CDR3 is TGTGCCAGCAGCCCGACAGGGAGAGGGACTGAAGCTTTCTTT. This translates into CASSPTGRGTEAFF.

J is TRBJ2-5 and V is TRBV5-6; weak D call: TRBD1 (6 bases). V gave up 0 bases and J gave up 3 bases, with 9 bases separating them. Germline assignment: CDR1 SGHDT and CDR2 YYEEEE. The CDR3 covers 14 residues. This CDR3 reads CASSLDPGEETQYF. The CDR3 nucleotides read TGTGCCAGCAGCTTGGACCCAGGGGAAGAGACCCAGTACTTC.

The rearrangement joins TRBV4-1 to TRBJ2-3; 9 nucleotides agree with TRBD1. This CDR3 has 15 amino acids. J gave up 5 bases and V 4 bases, and 7 bases lay outside the gene matches. CDR1 is MGHRA and CDR2 is YSYEKL in the germline V gene. This CDR3 is CASSLTRTGVDTQYF. The CDR3 DNA sequence: TGCGCCAGCAGCCTTACCAGGACAGGGGTAGATACGCAGTATTTT.

J is TRBJ2-5 and V is TRBV29-1; TRBD2 matches 9 bases. With 4 bases clipped from V and 4 bases from J, the junction kept 10 bases outside the gene matches. The CDR3 length is 15 residues. Germline V gene lookup returns CDR1 SQVTM and CDR2 ANQGSEA. The CDR3 DNA sequence: TGCAGCGTTGCGACGGCGGGAGGGCTTTCAGAGACCCAGTACTTC. Its protein is CSVATAGGLSETQYF.

This clone was picked up one time. The rearrangement links TRBV2 to TRBJ1-4, with D possibly TRBD1 on 6 matching bases. CDR3 length: 17 residues. CDR1 and CDR2 (germline): SNHLY, FYNNEI. Trimming left V 0 bases short and J 3 bases short, with 14 bases between. The CDR3: CASSEAHTRGSNEKLFF. CDR3 in DNA: TGTGCCAGCAGTGAAGCCCACACCAGGGGTTCTAATGAAAAACTGTTTTTT.

This clone was counted between two and nine times. The chain uses TRBV6-1 and TRBJ2-1; 11 bases match TRBD2. The CDR3 runs to 16 residues. From germline, CDR1 is MNHNS and CDR2 SASEGT. Losses at the gene ends were 1 base for V and 4 bases for J; bases not matched to a gene: 3. CDR3 residues: CASSEDGTSGYNEQFF. The CDR3, as DNA: TGTGCCAGCAGTGAAGACGGGACTAGCGGTTACAATGAGCAGTTCTTC.

The J gene is TRBJ1-4, the V gene TRBV25-1; 9 bases line up with TRBD1. The CDR3 sequence is 14 residues long. The junction had 3 bases not matched to a gene; V was cut back by 4 bases and J by 6 bases. Per the germline V gene, CDR1 is MGHDK and CDR2 is SYGVNS. The CDR3, as DNA: TGTGCCAGCAGTGGGGGGACAGGGTATGAAAAACTGTTTTTT. Its protein product is CASSGGTGYEKLFF.

This clone was recorded a few times. The chain combines TRBV6-6 with TRBJ2-7; TRBD2 agrees at 10 bases. The trim removed 7 bases at V and 3 bases at J, leaving 12 bases unmatched. Germline CDR1 is MNHNY and CDR2 is SVGAGI (reference sequence). The CDR3 consists of 16 residues. The CDR3: CASTEGLAISYYEQYF. For the CDR3, the DNA is TGTGCCAGCACCGAGGGACTAGCGATTAGCTACTACGAGCAGTACTTC.

This clone was counted once. The V gene is TRBV19, the J gene TRBJ1-1; D remains ambiguous. Germline CDR1 LNHDA, CDR2 SQIVND (reference sequence). The length of the CDR3 is 14 residues. Trimming took 8 bases from V and 0 from J, leaving 13 bases between them. Here the CDR3 reads CASLPTFLNTEAFF. The CDR3 DNA reads as TGTGCCAGTCTGCCGACTTTCTTGAACACTGAAGCTTTCTTT.

The V and J genes are TRBV5-6 and TRBJ2-3; D may be TRBD2 (6 bases). This CDR3 comprises 16 residues. The V end lost 0 bases, the J end lost 4 bases, and 15 bases lay between the germline ends. The germline CDR1 and CDR2 sequences are SGHDT and YYEEEE. CDR3: CASSLATGARADTQYF. CDR3 bases: TGTGCCAGCAGCTTGGCTACGGGAGCAAGGGCAGATACGCAGTATTTT.

This rearrangement joins TRBV7-2 to TRBJ1-3; no definite D call. The germline V and J ends were trimmed by 1 base and 0 bases, with 10 bases remaining between them. Germline V gives CDR1 SGHTA, CDR2 FQGNSA. There are 16 residues in the CDR3. The CDR3 is CASSLDGPSSGNTIYF. For the CDR3, the DNA is TGTGCCAGCAGCTTAGACGGCCCTAGCTCTGGAAACACCATATATTTT.

The rearrangement uses TRBV5-8 and TRBJ1-5; D possibly corresponds to TRBD1 (6 bases). The V gene's germline CDR1 is SGHTS and CDR2 YDEGEE. This CDR3 is built from 13 residues. V gave up 3 bases and J gave up 7 bases, with 11 bases separating them. CDR3 region: CASSSDRLQPQHF. CDR3 in DNA: TGTGCCAGCAGCTCAGACAGGTTGCAGCCCCAGCATTTT.

The chain recombines TRBV28 with TRBJ1-1; D unclear. Germline-derived CDR1 and CDR2 are MDHEN and SYDVKM. The ends were cut back, 10 bases at V and 4 bases at J, with 16 bases in the middle. The CDR3 runs to 13 residues. The CDR3 nucleotides are TGTGCCATATCTCCGGTGCAGGCCACTGAAGCTTTCTTT. This translates into CAISPVQATEAFF.

J is TRBJ1-4 and V is TRBV28, with D perhaps TRBD1 (6 bases). This CDR3 comprises 16 residues. Germline CDR1 MDHEN, CDR2 SYDVKM. V shed 5 bases and J shed 1 base, with 14 bases lying between them. CDR3 residues: CASSQRGWGTNEKLFF. The CDR3 nucleotides read TGTGCCAGCAGTCAAAGGGGGTGGGGAACTAATGAAAAACTGTTTTTT.

This clone was observed once. V and J are TRBV5-6 and TRBJ2-1; D is perhaps TRBD2 (5 bases). CDR1 and CDR2 from the germline V gene are SGHDT and YYEEEE. The CDR3 is 15 residues long. V was shortened by 4 bases and J by 12 bases, with 23 bases between the two germline ends. The CDR3 DNA reads TGTGCCAGCAGCCTCCGCGGTTTGGACCGGGGTCGGCAGTTCTTC. It yields the protein CASSLRGLDRGRQFF.

The CDR3 sequence: CANFPGQDTTETQYF. CDR3 nucleotide sequence: TGCGCCAACTTCCCGGGACAGGATACGACAGAGACCCAGTACTTC. This chain uses TRBV5-1 with TRBJ2-5; 8 nucleotides align to TRBD1. There are 15 residues in the CDR3. Unmatched junction bases numbered 14, after V lost 9 bases and J lost 4 bases. Germline CDR1 SGHRS, CDR2 YFSETQ.